This T cell receptor (beta chain) was found in a study of T cells in Graves' hyperthyroidism and ophthalmopathy. Diagnoses were made from clinical symptoms, serum measures (thyroxine and TRAb), thyroid ultrasound and orbital computed tomography. This CDR3 has 14 residues. The V end lost 2 bases, the J end lost 8 bases, and 14 bases lay between the germline ends. Germline assignment: CDR1 SGHTA and CDR2 FQGNSA. It was RNA transcripts that yielded the amplified TCR beta CDR3 regions. Carried out on the TCR CDR3, a first-round RT-PCR used the HTBI primer set. Via MiXCR, TCRdb re-called the multiplex PCR reads, giving one row per CDR3 protein. The data show around 450,000 distinct CDR3 sequences, less than 20% seen once. This clonotype was seen ten or more times.

Sequencing was done on a sample of blood. The chain is built from TRBV7-2 and TRBJ2-3, with D maybe TRBD2 (5 bases). This clonotype originated in a woman under 30 with Graves' hyperthyroidism. The CDR3 sequence: CASSLLLTGSTQYF. Written as DNA, the CDR3 is TGTGCCAGCAGCTTACTCCTGACGGGGTCTACGCAGTATTTT.